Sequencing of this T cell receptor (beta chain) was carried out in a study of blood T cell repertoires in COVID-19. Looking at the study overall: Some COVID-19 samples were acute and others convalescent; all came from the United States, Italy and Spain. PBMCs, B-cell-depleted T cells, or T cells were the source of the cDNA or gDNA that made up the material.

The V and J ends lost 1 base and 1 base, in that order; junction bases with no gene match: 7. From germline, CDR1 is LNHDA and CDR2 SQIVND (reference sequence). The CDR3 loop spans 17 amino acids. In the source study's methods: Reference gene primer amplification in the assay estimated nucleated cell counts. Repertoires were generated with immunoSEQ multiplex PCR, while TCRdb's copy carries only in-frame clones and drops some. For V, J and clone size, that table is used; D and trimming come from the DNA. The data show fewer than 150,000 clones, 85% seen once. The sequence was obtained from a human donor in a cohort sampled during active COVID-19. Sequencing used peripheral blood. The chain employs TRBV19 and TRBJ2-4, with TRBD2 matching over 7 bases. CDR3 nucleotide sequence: TGTGCCAGTAGTATAGGCCCGGCGCGGGGGGCCAAAAACATTCAGTACTTC. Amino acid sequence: CASSIGPARGAKNIQYF.